This passage covers 20 T cell receptor beta chains from one sample sequenced in a study of regulatory T cells in long-lasting Graves disease. In building TCR beta libraries, iRepertoire HTBI primers were used together with Arm-PCR of CDR3 regions. TCRdb reprocessed the multiplex PCR reads with MiXCR, giving one entry per CDR3 protein. The data show about 620,000 distinct CDR3 sequences, roughly 16% seen once. Regarding time point: newly diagnosed GD, antithyroid drugs for less than 3 months. PBMCs provided the RNA from which the TCR library was made. Another study also made use of these data, one on T cells in Graves' hyperthyroidism and ophthalmopathy.

The sample consisted of peripheral blood mononuclear cells (PBMCs), taken at new diagnosis, from a patient treated with antithyroid drugs. The receptor source for this set is a woman under 40 with Graves disease.

This clonotype was found a few times. The V call is TRBV19, the J call TRBJ1-4; TRBD1 is a possible D gene (6 bases). The CDR3 has 13 amino acids. V lost 7 bases, J lost 9 bases, and 15 bases lay in between. The germline CDR1 and CDR2 sequences are LNHDA and SQIVND (reference sequence). This CDR3 is CASIGQPLQKLFF. CDR3 DNA sequence: TGTGCCAGTATTGGACAGCCCCTGCAAAAACTGTTTTTT.

This clonotype was seen many times. The chain is built from TRBV2 and TRBJ2-3; D is undetermined. CDR3 length: 12 residues. The V end lost 6 bases, the J end lost 8 bases, and 12 bases lay between the germline ends. Germline V gene sequence: CDR1 SNHLY, CDR2 FYNNEI. CDR3 amino acids: CASSVTVVTQYF. The DNA for the CDR3 is TGTGCCAGCAGCGTTACTGTGGTTACGCAGTATTTT.

This clonotype was seen at least ten times. The chain carries TRBV12-3 or TRBV12-4 and TRBJ2-1; 7 bases line up with TRBD1. The CDR3 length is 14 residues. After removal of 4 bases from V and 10 bases from J, the junction contained 10 bases not matched to a gene. The CDR3 DNA follows: TGTGCCAGCAGTTCGGACAGGCTTAAATTGGAGCAGTTCTTC. It translates to CASSSDRLKLEQFF.

The table lists this clonotype with many counts. The V gene is TRBV28, the J gene TRBJ1-2; 10 nucleotides match TRBD1. Losses at the gene ends were 3 bases for V and 3 bases for J; bases not matched to a gene: 10. Germline V gene lookup returns CDR1 MDHEN and CDR2 SYDVKM. This CDR3 is 17 amino acids long. The CDR3 coding sequence is TGTGCCAGCAGTTTCCCTCCCGGGACAGGGGTTGACTATGGCTACACCTTC. This translates into CASSFPPGTGVDYGYTF.

This clonotype occurred many times. The chain carries TRBV28 and TRBJ2-7, with a tentative D call TRBD2 (5 bases). The CDR3 sequence is 13 residues long. V was pared by 5 bases and J by 8 bases, with 16 bases between. Looked up from germline, CDR1 is MDHEN and CDR2 is SYDVKM. The CDR3 region has the DNA TGTGCCAGCAGTGGGGAGACTCCAAACAAGCAGTACTTC. Translated, it gives CASSGETPNKQYF.

The chain employs TRBV10-2 and TRBJ1-2; TRBD1 is a possible D gene (6 bases). The V end lost 10 bases, the J end lost 6 bases, and 15 bases lay between the germline ends. The CDR3 spans 12 residues. Germline lookup yields CDR1 WSHSY and CDR2 SAAADI. The DNA of the CDR3 is TGCGCCAACCTGGTACAGGGCCATGGCTACACCTTC. It yields the protein CANLVQGHGYTF.

This clonotype turned up a few times. The chain has TRBV30 and TRBJ1-2, with D maybe TRBD1 (6 bases). The germline V and J ends were trimmed by 8 bases and 2 bases, with 12 bases remaining between them. The CDR3 is made up of 12 amino acids. CDR1 GTSNPN and CDR2 SVGIG come from the germline V gene (reference sequence). The CDR3 DNA reads TGTGCCCGGACAGTCCCCAACTATGGCTACACCTTC. Its protein product is CARTVPNYGYTF.

This clonotype was found a few times. One base away lies a much larger clone, so this may be a sequencing read error. The V and J genes are TRBV7-2 and TRBJ2-7, with a possible D match to TRBD2 (5 bases). The germline gives CDR1 SGHTA, CDR2 FQGNSA. The CDR3 sequence is 14 residues long. In DNA, the CDR3 is TGTGGCAGCAGCTTAGTCAGAGGGTCTGGCGAGCAGTACTTC. This translates into CGSSLVRGSGEQYF.

This clonotype showed up many times. The chain has TRBV28 and TRBJ2-2; 10 nucleotides agree with TRBD2. This CDR3 is built from 16 residues. CDR1 MDHEN and CDR2 SYDVKM come from the germline V gene. V was pared by 5 bases and J by 5 bases, with 8 bases of the junction left unmatched. The CDR3 spells CASSDPELAGTGELFF. The CDR3 nucleotides read TGTGCCAGCAGTGACCCTGAACTAGCGGGGACCGGGGAGCTGTTTTTT.

The chain uses TRBV5-1 and TRBJ1-3; 7 bases are shared with TRBD1. The CDR3 consists of 16 residues. V gave up 0 bases and J gave up 0 bases; unmatched junction bases: 3. Germline CDR1 is SGHRS and CDR2 is YFSETQ. CDR3 nucleotides: TGCGCCAGCAGCTTGGGGGACAGCCTCTCTGGAAACACCATATATTTT. This translates into CASSLGDSLSGNTIYF.

This clonotype was detected only a few times. The chain is built from TRBV30 and TRBJ1-5, with D uncertain. The length of the CDR3 is 13 residues. V was cut by 4 bases and J by 3 bases, with 10 bases left in between. Germline V gene lookup returns CDR1 GTSNPN and CDR2 SVGIG (reference sequence). The CDR3 sequence: CAWNSGYNQPQHF. CDR3 nucleotide sequence: TGTGCCTGGAATAGTGGATACAATCAGCCCCAGCATTTT. Complete variable domain (other parts from reference TRBV30 and TRBJ1-5): SQTIHQWPATLVQPVGSPLSLECTVEGTSNPNLYWYRQAAGRGLQLLFYSVGIGQISSEVPQNLSASRPQDRQFILSSKKLLLSDSGFYLCAWNSGYNQPQHFGDGTRLSIL.

This clonotype has at least ten counts. V gene TRBV7-9 combines with J gene TRBJ2-5; unclear D gene. The germline V gene encodes CDR1 SEHNR and CDR2 FQNEAQ (reference sequence). Trimming left V 7 bases short and J 5 bases short, with 14 bases between. The CDR3 runs 13 residues. The CDR3 nucleotides read TGTGCCAGCAACGGTCCCGTCCGGGAGACCCAGTACTTC. Translated: CASNGPVRETQYF.

This chain joins TRBV20-1 and TRBJ2-1; tentatively, D is TRBD2 (5 bases). V lost 0 bases, J lost 7 bases, and 16 bases lay in between. The CDR3 totals 15 residues. Germline lookup yields CDR1 DFQATT and CDR2 SNEGSKA (reference sequence). This CDR3 reads CSARDLTSGVNEQFF. CDR3 bases: TGCAGTGCTAGAGATTTAACTAGTGGTGTTAATGAGCAGTTCTTC.

This clonotype was seen more than once but under ten times. The chain has TRBV19 and TRBJ1-2; D gene uncertain. The CDR3 has 14 amino acids. Germline CDR1 and CDR2: LNHDA and SQIVND (reference sequence). V lost 6 bases to trimming and J lost 0 bases, with 11 bases between them. The CDR3 reads CASRRVHPNYGYTF. The CDR3 coding sequence is TGTGCCAGTAGAAGGGTCCACCCTAACTATGGCTACACCTTC.

This clonotype was counted ten times or more. The gene calls are TRBV2 and TRBJ1-5; TRBD1 might be the D (5 bases). With 7 bases removed from V and 0 bases from J, the gap between germline ends came to 7 bases. This CDR3 has 13 residues. Per the germline V gene, CDR1 is SNHLY and CDR2 is FYNNEI. In DNA, the CDR3 is TGTGCCAGCATCAGGGATAGCAATCAGCCCCAGCATTTT. Translating it yields CASIRDSNQPQHF.

This clonotype was recorded a few times. CDR3 region: CASSRTKLYGYTF. CDR3 nucleotide sequence: TGTGCCAGCAGCCGGACGAAGCTCTATGGCTACACCTTC. This chain links TRBV3-1 with TRBJ1-2, with D hard to call. Trimming shortened V by 4 bases and J by 4 bases, and 10 bases separated the two germline ends. The CDR3 length is 13 residues. Germline V gives CDR1 LGHDT, CDR2 YNNKEL (reference sequence).

This clonotype appeared many times. The genes are TRBV7-2 and TRBJ2-3; perhaps TRBD2 as D (5 bases). The V gene lost 4 bases and the J gene lost 8 bases, with 13 bases spanning the gap. Per germline, CDR1 SGHTA and CDR2 FQGNSA. This CDR3 contains 13 residues. Here the CDR3 DNA reads TGTGCCAGCAGCTCCGACGGAGGAGGTACGCAGTATTTT. Its translation: CASSSDGGGTQYF.

This chain connects TRBV2 to TRBJ1-1; a weak D match, TRBD1 (5 bases). The CDR3 length is 12 residues. Germline CDR1 and CDR2: SNHLY and FYNNEI. V was clipped by 7 bases and J by 4 bases, with 10 bases between them. The CDR3 loop reads CASILGLTEAFF. DNA of the CDR3: TGTGCCAGCATCTTGGGACTCACTGAAGCTTTCTTT.

This clonotype appeared many times. The chain carries TRBV11-2 and TRBJ2-2; TRBD2 matches at 9 bases. Looked up from germline, CDR1 is SGHAT and CDR2 is FQNNGV. There are 15 residues in the CDR3. V dropped 5 bases and J dropped 4; count of bases not matched to a gene: 5. The CDR3 DNA reads TGTGCCAGCAGCCTTGGTAGCGGGAGCACCGGGGAGCTGTTTTTT. It specifies CASSLGSGSTGELFF.

This clonotype has only a few counts. The chain has TRBV3-1 and TRBJ2-3, with D perhaps TRBD1 (5 bases). The V end was cut by 1 base, the J end by 3 bases, with 11 bases between. The CDR3 contains 15 residues. Germline CDR1 is LGHDT and CDR2 is YNNKEL (reference sequence). CDR3 in DNA: TGTGCCAGCAGCCAAGGGGGCGACGGGACAGATACGCAGTATTTT. Its protein product is CASSQGGDGTDTQYF.